This TCR beta chain originates from a study of blood T cell repertoires in COVID-19. Study information: COVID-19 samples from acute and convalescent phases originated in the United States, Italy and Spain. T cells, B-cell-depleted T cells, or PBMCs provided the cDNA or gDNA that served as material.

Germline V gene data show CDR1 as SGHVS and CDR2 as FNYEAQ. The CDR3 has 17 residues. The ends lost 0 bases at V and 6 bases at J; junction bases unmatched: 7. In the authors' methods: Amplification of reference gene primers was used by the study to estimate nucleated cell counts. This table comes from immunoSEQ multiplex PCR, and its TCRdb copy is limited to in-frame clones, with some not included. V and J calls and clone size are as listed in that table; D and trimming were resolved from the DNA. The top ten clones hold about 4.4% of a sample with fewer than 250,000 clones, approximately 80% of them seen once.

The genes are TRBV7-6 and TRBJ2-1, with TRBD2 identical over 11 bases. This TCR derives from a woman in her seventies with acute or convalescent COVID-19. Material: peripheral blood. The CDR3, as DNA: TGTGCCAGCAGCTTAGCTAGCGGGGGGGCCTTCTCCAATGAGCAGTTCTTC. This codes for CASSLASGGAFSNEQFF.